This T cell receptor beta chain was identified in a study of human T cells and chemical hapten exposure. About the study: Alopecia areata, totalis or universalis affected patients, mainly female.

Germline V gene lookup returns CDR1 ENHRY and CDR2 SYGVKD. There are 12 residues in the CDR3. The V gene lost 3 bases and the J gene lost 13 bases, with 13 bases spanning the gap. Time point here: patch test 3, about 24 weeks after DPC sensitization. The treatment: therapeutic diphenylcyclopropenone sensitization with weekly scalp DPC. At patch-test visits, sampling came before the patch test. MiXCR, run by TCRdb on the RACE reads, gives a single entry per CDR3 protein. The table lists 50,000 to 75,000 distinct CDR3 sequences, 8% to 13% of them singletons. In its sample, this clonotype was seen a few times.

The V call is TRBV10-3, the J call TRBJ2-1; D is unclear. The sample consisted of whole blood, taken in connection with sensitization to the hapten diphenylcyclopropenone (DPC). The sequence derives from a woman in her twenties or thirties with alopecia areata. Some clones in this sample may be carry-over from other donors' samples. CDR3 in DNA: TGTGCCATCAGTGAAACCCCCCTGTTACAGTTCTTC. The encoded protein is CAISETPLLQFF.